This T cell receptor (beta chain) was profiled in a study of blood T cell repertoires in COVID-19. Study in general: Samples came from the United States, Italy and Spain, spanning acute and convalescent COVID-19. T cells, B-cell-depleted T cells, or PBMCs provided the cDNA or gDNA that served as material.

Source study methods: Estimation of nucleated cell counts relied on the amplification of reference gene primers. Assay used: immunoSEQ multiplex PCR; TCRdb lists only in-frame clones, some missing. The V and J calls and the clone size are those of that table, but D and trimming were determined from the DNA. Counted here are about 99,000 clones, less than 90% occurring once; the ten biggest clones make up less than 2%. Per the germline V gene, CDR1 is SGHRS and CDR2 is YFSETQ. V lost 0 bases and J lost 0, with 10 bases in between. There are 16 residues in the CDR3. The chain carries TRBV5-1 and TRBJ2-1; perhaps TRBD2 as D (5 bases). Source material: peripheral blood. The sequence came from a man aged 65 to 79 with active or convalescent COVID-19. The CDR3, as DNA: TGCGCCAGCAGCTTGGGGACTTACCGCTCCTACAATGAGCAGTTCTTC. This translates into CASSLGTYRSYNEQFF. Drawing the rest from reference TRBV5-1 and TRBJ2-1, the complete variable domain is KAGVTQTPRYLIKTRGQQVTLSCSPISGHRSVSWYQQTPGQGLQFLFEYFSETQRNKGNFPGRFSGRQFSNSRSEMNVSTLELGDSALYLCASSLGTYRSYNEQFFGPGTRLTVL.